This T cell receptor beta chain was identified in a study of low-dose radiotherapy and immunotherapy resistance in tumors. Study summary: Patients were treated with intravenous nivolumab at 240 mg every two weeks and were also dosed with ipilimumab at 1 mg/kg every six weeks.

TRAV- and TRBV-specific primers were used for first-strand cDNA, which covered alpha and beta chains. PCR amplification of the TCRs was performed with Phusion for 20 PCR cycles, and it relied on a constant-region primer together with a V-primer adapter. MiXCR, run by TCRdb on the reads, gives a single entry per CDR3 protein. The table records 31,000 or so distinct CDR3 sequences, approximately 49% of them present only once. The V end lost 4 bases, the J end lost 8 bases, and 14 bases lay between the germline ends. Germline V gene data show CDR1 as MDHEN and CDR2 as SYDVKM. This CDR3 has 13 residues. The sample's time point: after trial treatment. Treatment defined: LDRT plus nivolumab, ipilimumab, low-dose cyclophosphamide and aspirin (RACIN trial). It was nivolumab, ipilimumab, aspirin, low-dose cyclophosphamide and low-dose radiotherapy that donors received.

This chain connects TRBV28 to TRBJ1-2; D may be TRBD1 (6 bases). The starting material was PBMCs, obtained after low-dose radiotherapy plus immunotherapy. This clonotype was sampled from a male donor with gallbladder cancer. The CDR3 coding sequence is TGTGCCAGCAGTTCGGGGGGCCAAAGAGGCTACACCTTC. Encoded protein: CASSSGGQRGYTF.